This entry concerns a single T cell receptor beta chain. This sample stems from a study of blood T cell repertoires in COVID-19. Study information: Samples taken during acute and convalescent COVID-19 were collected in the United States, Italy and Spain.

The method was immunoSEQ multiplex PCR; TCRdb's version includes in-frame clones alone and lacks a portion of them. The sample lists a few hundred thousand clones; about nine tenths were seen once. The CDR3 contains 15 residues. Germline CDR1 reads SGDLS; CDR2 reads YYNGEE. V lost 1 base to trimming and J lost 8 bases; unmatched junction nucleotides: 4. The chain links TRBV9 to TRBJ2-1, with 12 bases matching TRBD2. The sequencing input was peripheral blood. This TCR came from a woman aged 55-69 years with COVID-19, enrolled during active disease. CDR3 sequence: CASSVWTSGADEQFF. CDR3 in DNA: TGTGCCAGCAGCGTATGGACTAGCGGGGCGGATGAGCAGTTCTTC.